This T cell receptor (beta chain) was found in a study of beta chain features in type 1 diabetes. Overall study context: In age, gender and cell yields, patients were similar to healthy donors. There were some 110 million sorted cells examined across all samples. Points from the study as a whole: Whether TCRB rearrangement is influenced by HLA type went unresolved here.

Between the trimmed V and J ends, which lost 2 bases and 6 bases, there was a span of 12 bases. Germline CDR1 is SGHRS and CDR2 is YFSETQ. The length of the CDR3 is 13 residues. Expressed TCRB transcripts were sequenced, since all the RNA that had been isolated was reverse transcribed. Assay: immunoSEQ multiplex PCR; the TCRdb copy retains only in-frame clones and omits some. The sample consists of 250,000 to 350,000 clones, approximately 15% of them appearing once. Populations isolated by sorting all had purity greater than 95%. Concerning this clone: Its antigen remains unidentified.

The receptor was isolated from a young man in good health. Source material: central memory CD4+ T cells from blood. V gene TRBV5-1 combines with J gene TRBJ2-7; weak D call: TRBD2 (5 bases). CDR3 nucleotide sequence: TGCGCCAGCAGCTTCGGGGAACCAGGCGAGCAGTACTTC. Protein product: CASSFGEPGEQYF.